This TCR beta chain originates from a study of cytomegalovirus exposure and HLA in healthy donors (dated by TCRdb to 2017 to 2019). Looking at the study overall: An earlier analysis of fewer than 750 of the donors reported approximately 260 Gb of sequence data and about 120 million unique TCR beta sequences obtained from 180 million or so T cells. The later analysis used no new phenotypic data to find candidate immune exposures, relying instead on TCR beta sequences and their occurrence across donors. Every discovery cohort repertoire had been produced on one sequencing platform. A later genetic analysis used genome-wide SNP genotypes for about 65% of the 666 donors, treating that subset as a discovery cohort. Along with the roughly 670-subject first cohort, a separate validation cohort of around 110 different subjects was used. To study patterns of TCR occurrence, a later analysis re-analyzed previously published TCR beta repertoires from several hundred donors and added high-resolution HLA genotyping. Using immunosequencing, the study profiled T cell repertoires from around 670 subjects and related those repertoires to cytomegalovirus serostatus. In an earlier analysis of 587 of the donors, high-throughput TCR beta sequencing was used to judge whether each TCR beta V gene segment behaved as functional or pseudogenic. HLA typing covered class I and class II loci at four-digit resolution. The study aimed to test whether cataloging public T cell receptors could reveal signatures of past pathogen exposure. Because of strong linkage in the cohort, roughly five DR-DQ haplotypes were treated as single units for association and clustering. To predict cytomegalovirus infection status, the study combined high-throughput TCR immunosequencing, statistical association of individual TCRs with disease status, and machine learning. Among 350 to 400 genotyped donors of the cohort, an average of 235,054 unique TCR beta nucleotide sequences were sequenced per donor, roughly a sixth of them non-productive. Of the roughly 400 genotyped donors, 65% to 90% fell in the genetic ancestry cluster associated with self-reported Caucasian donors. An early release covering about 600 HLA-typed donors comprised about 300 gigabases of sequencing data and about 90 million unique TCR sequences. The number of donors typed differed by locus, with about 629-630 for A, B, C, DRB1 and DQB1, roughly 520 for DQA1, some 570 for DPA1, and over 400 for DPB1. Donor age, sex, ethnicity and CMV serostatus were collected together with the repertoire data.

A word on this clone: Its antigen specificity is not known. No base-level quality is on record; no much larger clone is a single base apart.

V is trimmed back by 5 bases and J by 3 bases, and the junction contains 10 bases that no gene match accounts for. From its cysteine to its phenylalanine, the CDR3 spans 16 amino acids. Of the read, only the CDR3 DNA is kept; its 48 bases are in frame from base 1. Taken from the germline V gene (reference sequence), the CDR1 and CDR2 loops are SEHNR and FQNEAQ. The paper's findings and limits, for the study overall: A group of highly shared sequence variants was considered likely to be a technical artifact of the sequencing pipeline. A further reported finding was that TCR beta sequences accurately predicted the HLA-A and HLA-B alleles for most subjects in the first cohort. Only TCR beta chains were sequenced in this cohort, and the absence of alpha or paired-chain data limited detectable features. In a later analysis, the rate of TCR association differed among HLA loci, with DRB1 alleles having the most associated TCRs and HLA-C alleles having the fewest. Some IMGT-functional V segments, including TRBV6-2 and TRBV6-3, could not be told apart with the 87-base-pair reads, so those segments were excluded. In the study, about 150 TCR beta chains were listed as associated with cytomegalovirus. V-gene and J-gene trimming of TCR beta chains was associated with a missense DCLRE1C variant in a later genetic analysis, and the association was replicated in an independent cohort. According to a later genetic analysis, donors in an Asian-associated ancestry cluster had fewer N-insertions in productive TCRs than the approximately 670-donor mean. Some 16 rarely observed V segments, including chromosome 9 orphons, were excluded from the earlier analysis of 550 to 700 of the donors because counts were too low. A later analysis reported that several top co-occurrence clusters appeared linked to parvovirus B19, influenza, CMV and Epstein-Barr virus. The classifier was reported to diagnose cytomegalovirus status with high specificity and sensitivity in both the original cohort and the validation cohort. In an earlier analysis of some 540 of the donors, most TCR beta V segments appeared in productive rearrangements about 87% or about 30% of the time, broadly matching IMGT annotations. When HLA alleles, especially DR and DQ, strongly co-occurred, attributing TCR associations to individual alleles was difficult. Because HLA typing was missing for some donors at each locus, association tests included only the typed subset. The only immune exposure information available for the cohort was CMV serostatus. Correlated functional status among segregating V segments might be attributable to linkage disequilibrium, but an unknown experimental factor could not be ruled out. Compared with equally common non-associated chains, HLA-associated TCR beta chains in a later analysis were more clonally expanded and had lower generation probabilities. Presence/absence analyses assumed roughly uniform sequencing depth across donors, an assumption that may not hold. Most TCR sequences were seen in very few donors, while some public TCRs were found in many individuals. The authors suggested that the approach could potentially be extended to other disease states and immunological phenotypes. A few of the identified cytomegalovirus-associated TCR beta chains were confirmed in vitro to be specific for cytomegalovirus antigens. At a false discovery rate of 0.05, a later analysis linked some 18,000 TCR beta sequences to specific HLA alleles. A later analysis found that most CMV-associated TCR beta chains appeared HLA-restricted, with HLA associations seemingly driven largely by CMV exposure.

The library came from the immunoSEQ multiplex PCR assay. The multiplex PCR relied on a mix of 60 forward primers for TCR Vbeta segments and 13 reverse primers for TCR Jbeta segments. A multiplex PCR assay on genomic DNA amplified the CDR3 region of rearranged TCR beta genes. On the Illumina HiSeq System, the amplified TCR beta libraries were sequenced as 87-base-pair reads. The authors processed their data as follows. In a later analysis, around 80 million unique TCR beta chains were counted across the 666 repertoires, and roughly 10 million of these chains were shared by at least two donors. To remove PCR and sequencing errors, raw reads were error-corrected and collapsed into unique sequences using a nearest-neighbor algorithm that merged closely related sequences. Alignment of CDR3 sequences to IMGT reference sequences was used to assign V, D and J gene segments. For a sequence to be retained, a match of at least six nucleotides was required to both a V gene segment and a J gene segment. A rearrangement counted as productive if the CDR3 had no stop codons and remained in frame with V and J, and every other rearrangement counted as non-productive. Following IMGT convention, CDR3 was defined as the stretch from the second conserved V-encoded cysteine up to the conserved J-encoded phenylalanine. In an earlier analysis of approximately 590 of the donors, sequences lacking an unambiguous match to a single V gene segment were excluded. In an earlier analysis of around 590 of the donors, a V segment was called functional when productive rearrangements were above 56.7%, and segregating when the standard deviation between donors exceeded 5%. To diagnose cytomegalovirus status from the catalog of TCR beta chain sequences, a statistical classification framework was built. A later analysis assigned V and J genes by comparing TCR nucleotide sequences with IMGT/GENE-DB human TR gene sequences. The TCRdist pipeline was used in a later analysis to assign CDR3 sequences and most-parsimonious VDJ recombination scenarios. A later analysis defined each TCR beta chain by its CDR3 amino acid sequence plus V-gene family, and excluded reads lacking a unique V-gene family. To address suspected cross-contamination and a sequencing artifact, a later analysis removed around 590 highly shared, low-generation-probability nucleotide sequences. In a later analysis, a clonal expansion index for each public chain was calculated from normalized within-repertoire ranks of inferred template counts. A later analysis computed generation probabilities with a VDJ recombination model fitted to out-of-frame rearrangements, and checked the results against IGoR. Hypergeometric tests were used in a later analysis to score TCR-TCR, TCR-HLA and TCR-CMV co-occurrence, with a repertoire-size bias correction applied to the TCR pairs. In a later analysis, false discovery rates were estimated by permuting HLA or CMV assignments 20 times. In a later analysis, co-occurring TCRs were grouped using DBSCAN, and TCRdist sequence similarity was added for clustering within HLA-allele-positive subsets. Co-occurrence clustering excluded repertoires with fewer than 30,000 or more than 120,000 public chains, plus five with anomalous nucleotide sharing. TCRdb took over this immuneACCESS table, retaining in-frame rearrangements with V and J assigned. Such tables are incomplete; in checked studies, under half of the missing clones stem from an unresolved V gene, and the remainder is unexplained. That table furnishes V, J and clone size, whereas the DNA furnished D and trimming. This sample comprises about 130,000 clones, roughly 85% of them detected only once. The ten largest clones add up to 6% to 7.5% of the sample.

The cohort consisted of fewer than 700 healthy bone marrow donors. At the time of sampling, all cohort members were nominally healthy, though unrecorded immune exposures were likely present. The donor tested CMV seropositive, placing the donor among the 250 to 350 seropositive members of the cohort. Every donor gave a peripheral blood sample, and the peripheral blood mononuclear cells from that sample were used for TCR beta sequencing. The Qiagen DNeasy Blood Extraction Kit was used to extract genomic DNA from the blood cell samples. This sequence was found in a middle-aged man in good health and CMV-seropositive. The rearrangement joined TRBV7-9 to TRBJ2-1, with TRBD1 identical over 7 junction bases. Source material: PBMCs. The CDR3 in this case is CASSAPRGQNYNEQFF. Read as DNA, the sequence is TGTGCCAGCAGCGCCCCAAGGGGACAGAACTACAATGAGCAGTTCTTC.